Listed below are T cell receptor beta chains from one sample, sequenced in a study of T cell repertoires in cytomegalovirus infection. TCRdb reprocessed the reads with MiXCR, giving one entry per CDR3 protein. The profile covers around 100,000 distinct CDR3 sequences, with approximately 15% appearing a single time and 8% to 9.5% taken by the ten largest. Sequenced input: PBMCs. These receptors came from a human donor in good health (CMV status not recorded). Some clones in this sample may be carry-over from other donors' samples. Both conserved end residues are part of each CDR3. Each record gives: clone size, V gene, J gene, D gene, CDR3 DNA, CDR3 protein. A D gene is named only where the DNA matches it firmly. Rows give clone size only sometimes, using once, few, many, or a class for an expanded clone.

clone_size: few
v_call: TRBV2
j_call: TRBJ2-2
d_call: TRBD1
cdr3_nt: TGTGCCAGCAGTCTCGACAGGGCTACCGGGGAGCTGTTTTTT
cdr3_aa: CASSLDRATGELFF

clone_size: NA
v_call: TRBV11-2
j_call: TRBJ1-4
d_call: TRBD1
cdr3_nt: TGTGCCAGCAGCTGGGGACAGGGACATGAAAAACTGTTTTTT
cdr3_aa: CASSWGQGHEKLFF

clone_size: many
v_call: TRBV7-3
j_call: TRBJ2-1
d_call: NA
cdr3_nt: TGTGCCAGCAGCCCCAGGACAGTCAATGAGCAGTTCTTC
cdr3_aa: CASSPRTVNEQFF

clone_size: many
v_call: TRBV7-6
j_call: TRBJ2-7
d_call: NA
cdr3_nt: TGTGCCAGCAGCCCCCGCGCGGGCCCGACCTACGAGCAGTACTTC
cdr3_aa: CASSPRAGPTYEQYF

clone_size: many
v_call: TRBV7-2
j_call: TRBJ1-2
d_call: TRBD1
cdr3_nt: TGTGCCAGCAGCCGACGACAGGGGGCTAACTATGGCTACACCTTC
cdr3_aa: CASSRRQGANYGYTF

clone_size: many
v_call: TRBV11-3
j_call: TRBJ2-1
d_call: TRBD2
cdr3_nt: TGTGCCAGCAGCCCGGGACTAGCGGGGGCTACCACCTACAATGAGCAGTTCTTC
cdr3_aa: CASSPGLAGATTYNEQFF

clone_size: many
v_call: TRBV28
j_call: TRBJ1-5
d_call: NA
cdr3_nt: TGTGCCAGCAGTTTAAGAGCAGACTGGCCCCAGCATTTT
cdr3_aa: CASSLRADWPQHF

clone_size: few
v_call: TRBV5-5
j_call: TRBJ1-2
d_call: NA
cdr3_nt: TGTGCCAGCAGCTTATCCCGGAACACGAACTATGGCTACACCTTC
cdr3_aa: CASSLSRNTNYGYTF

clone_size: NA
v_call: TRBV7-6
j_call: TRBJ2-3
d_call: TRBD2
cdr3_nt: TGTGCCAGCAGCTCCCGACTAGCGGGAAACACAGATACGCTGTATTTT
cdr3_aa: CASSSRLAGNTDTLYF

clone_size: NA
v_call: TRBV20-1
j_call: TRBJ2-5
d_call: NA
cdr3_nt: TGCAGTGCTAGAGATTTGGCGGGGAAGAAAGAGACCCAGTACTTC
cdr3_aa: CSARDLAGKKETQYF

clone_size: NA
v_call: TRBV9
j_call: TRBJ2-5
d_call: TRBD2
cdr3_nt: TGTGCCAGCAGCGTAGGGGGACTAGCGGGCCAAGAGACCCAGTACTTC
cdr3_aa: CASSVGGLAGQETQYF

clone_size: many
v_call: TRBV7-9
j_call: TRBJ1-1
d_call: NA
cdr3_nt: TGTGCCAGCAGCCCACTGGGGGGAACTGAAGCTTTCTTT
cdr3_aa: CASSPLGGTEAFF

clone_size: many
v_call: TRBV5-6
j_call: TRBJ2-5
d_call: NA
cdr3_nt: TGTGCCAGCAGCCGGGGACGGATGGAAGAGACCCAGTACTTC
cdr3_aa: CASSRGRMEETQYF

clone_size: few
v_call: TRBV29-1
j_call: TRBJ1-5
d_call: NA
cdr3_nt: TGCAGCGTTGTCGGGGAGGGGAGCAATCAGCCCCAGCATTTT
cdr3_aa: CSVVGEGSNQPQHF

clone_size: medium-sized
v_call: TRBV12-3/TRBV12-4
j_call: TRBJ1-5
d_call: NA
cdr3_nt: TGTGCCAGCAGTTTGAGGGGAATTGGATATCAGCCCCAGCATTTT
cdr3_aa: CASSLRGIGYQPQHF

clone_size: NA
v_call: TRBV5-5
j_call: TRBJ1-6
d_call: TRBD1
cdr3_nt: TGTGCCAGCAGCGGGGACAGGGGTAATTCACCCCTCCACTTT
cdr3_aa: CASSGDRGNSPLHF

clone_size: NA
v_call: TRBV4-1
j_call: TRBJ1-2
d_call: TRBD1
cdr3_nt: TGCGCCAGCAGCCAAGATTCGACAGGGTTTGGCTACACCTTC
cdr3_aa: CASSQDSTGFGYTF

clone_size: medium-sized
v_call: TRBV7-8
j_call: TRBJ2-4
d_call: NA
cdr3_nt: TGTGCCAGCAGCTTAATCCAGGGGCCAGCCAAAAACATTCAGTACTTC
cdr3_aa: CASSLIQGPAKNIQYF

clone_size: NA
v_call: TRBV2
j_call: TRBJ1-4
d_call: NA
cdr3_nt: TGTGCCAGCAGTGAACGTGGGGGCCTGGCTGAAAAACTGTTTTTT
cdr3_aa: CASSERGGLAEKLFF

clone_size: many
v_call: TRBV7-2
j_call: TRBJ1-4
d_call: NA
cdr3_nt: TGTGCCAGCAGCCCAGTAGGAGGGTCTATTGGGGAACTGTTTTTT
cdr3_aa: CASSPVGGSIGELFF

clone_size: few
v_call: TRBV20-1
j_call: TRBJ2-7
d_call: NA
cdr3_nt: TGCAGTGCTGGCCCTCAGGGCGAGCAGTACTTC
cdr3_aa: CSAGPQGEQYF

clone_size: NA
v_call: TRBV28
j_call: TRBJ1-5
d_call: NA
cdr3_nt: TGTGCCAGCAGTCGAACGGGGGGCGGCAATCAGCCCCAGCATTTT
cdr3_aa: CASSRTGGGNQPQHF

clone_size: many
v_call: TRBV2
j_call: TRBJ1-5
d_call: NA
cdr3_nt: TGTGCCAGCAGTGTCGGTGAAAATCAGCCCCAGCATTTT
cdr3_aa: CASSVGENQPQHF

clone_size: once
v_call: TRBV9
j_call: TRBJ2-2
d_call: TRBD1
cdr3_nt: TGTGCCAGCAGGGGGGGGGGACAGGGTAACACCGGGGAGCTGTTTTTT
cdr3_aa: CASRGGGQGNTGELFF